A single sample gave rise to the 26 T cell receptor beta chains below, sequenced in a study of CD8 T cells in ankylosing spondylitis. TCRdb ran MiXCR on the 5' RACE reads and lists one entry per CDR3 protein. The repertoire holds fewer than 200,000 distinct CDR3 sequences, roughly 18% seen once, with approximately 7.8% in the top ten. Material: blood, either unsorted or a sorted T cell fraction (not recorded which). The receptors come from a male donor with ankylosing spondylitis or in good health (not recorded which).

The CDR3 nucleotides read TGCGCCAGCAGCTTGGGGGCACCTACCCTTAATTCACCCCTCCACTTT. Its translation: CASSLGAPTLNSPLHF. The rearrangement joins TRBV5-1 to TRBJ1-6, with D unresolved. V was cut by 0 bases and J by 6 bases, with 13 bases left in between. The germline V gene has CDR1 SGHRS and CDR2 YFSETQ. The CDR3 length is 16 residues.

CDR3 DNA: TGTGCCAGCAGCTTAGGGCGGGACCCCCAAGAGACCCAGTACTTC. Its protein is CASSLGRDPQETQYF. The J gene is TRBJ2-5, the V gene TRBV11-2; D is possibly TRBD2 (6 bases). The CDR3 totals 15 residues. Per the germline V gene, CDR1 is SGHAT and CDR2 is FQNNGV. V dropped 1 base and J dropped 1 base, with 10 bases sitting between them.

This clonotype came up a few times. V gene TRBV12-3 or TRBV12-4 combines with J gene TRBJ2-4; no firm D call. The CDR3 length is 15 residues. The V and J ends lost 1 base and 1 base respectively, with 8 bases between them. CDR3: CASSLVVEAKNIQYF. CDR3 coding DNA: TGTGCCAGCAGTTTAGTCGTGGAGGCCAAAAACATTCAGTACTTC.

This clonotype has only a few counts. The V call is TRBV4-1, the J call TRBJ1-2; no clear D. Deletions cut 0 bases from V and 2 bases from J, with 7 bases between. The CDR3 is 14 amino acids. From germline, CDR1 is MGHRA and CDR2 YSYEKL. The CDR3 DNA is TGCGCCAGCAGCCAAGATGCGCAAAACTATGGCTACACCTTC. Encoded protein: CASSQDAQNYGYTF.

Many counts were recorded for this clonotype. The CDR3 spells CSARDSSGSGIGELFF. The CDR3 DNA follows: TGCAGTGCTAGAGATTCAAGCGGGAGTGGGATCGGGGAGCTGTTTTTT. The J gene is TRBJ2-2, the V gene TRBV20-1; 8 nucleotides agree with TRBD2. The germline V gene has CDR1 DFQATT and CDR2 SNEGSKA (reference sequence). V was pared by 0 bases and J by 7 bases, with 10 bases of the junction left unmatched. This CDR3 region has 16 residues.

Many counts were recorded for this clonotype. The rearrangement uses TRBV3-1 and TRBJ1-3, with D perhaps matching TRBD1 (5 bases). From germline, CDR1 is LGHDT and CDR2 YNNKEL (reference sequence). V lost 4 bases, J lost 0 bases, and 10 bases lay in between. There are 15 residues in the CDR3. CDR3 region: CASSRQRSSGNTIYF. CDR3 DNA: TGTGCCAGCAGCCGACAGCGGTCCTCTGGAAACACCATATATTTT.

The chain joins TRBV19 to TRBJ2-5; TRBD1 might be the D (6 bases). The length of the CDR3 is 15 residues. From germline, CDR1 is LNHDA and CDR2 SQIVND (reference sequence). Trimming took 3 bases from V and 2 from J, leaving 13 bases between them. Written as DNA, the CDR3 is TGTGCCAGTAGTATGGCCGGGACAAAACAAGAGACCCAGTACTTC. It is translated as CASSMAGTKQETQYF. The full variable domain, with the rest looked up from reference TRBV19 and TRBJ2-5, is DGGITQSPKYLFRKEGQNVTLSCEQNLNHDAMYWYRQDPGQGLRLIYYSQIVNDFQKGDIAEGYSVSREKKESFPLTVTSAQKNPTAFYLCASSMAGTKQETQYFGPGTRLLVL.

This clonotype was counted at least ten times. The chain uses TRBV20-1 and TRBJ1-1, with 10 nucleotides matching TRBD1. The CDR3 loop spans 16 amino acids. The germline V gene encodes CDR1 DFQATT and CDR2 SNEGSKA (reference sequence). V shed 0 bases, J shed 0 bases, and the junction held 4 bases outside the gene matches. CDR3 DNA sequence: TGCAGTGCTAGAGATCGGACAGGGGGGATGAACACTGAAGCTTTCTTT. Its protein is CSARDRTGGMNTEAFF.

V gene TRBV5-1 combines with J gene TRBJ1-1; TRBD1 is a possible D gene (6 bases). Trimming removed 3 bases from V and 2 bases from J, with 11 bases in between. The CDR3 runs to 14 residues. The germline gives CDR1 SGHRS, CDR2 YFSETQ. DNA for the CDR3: TGCGCCAGCAGCTGGGGGGCGGTTAACACTGAAGCTTTCTTT. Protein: CASSWGAVNTEAFF.

DNA for the CDR3: TGTGCCACCAGTGCAGGACCGGGACTAGCGAATTCCTACAATGAGCAGTTCTTC. Protein product: CATSAGPGLANSYNEQFF. The chain links TRBV24-1 to TRBJ2-1; 10 bases are a match to TRBD2. V dropped 5 bases and J dropped 1; count of bases not matched to a gene: 10. This CDR3 region has 18 residues. The germline V gene encodes CDR1 KGHDR and CDR2 SFDVKD.

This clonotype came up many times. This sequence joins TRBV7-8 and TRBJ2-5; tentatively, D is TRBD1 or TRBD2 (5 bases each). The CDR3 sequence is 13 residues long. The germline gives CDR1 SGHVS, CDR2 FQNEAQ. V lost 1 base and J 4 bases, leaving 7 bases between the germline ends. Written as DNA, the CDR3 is TGTGCCAGCAGCTTAGGGGACCTAGAGACCCAGTACTTC. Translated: CASSLGDLETQYF.

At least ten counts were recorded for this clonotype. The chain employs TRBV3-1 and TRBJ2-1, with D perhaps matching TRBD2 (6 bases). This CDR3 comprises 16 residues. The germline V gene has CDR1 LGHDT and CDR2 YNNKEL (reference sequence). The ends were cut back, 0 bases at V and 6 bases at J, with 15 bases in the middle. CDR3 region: CASSQDLIGSFNEQFF. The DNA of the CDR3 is TGTGCCAGCAGCCAAGACCTCATCGGGAGCTTCAATGAGCAGTTCTTC.

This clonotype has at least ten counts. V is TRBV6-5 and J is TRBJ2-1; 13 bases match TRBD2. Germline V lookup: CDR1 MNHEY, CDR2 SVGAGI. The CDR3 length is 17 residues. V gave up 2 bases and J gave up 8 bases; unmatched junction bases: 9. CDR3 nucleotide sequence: TGTGCCAGCAGTTACCGAACCGGACTAGCGGGAGCTGATGAGCAGTTCTTC. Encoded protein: CASSYRTGLAGADEQFF.

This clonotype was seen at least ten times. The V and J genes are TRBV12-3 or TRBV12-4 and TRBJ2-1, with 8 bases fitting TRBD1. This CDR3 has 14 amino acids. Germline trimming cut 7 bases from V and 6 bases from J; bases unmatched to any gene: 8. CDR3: CASTFDRGSNEQFF. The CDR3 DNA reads TGTGCCAGCACCTTCGACAGGGGAAGCAATGAGCAGTTCTTC.

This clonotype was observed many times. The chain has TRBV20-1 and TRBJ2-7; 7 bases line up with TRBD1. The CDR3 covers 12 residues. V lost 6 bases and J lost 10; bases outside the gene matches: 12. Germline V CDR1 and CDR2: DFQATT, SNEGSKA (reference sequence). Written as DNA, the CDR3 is TGCAGTGCCGGCGAGAACAGGGGTCCCCAGTACTTC. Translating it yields CSAGENRGPQYF.

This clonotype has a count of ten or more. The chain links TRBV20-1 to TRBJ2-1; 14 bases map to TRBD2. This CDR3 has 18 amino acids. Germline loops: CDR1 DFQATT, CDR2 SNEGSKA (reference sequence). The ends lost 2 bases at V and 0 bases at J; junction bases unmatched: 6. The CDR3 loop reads CSARMTSGRASSYNEQFF. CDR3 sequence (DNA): TGCAGTGCTAGAATGACTAGCGGGAGGGCCTCCTCCTACAATGAGCAGTTCTTC.

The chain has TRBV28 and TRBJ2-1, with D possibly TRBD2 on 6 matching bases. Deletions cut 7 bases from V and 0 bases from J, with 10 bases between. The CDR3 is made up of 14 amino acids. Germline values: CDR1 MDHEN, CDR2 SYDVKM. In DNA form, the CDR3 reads TGTGCCAGCATTGCGGGGTCCTCCTACAATGAGCAGTTCTTC. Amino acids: CASIAGSSYNEQFF.

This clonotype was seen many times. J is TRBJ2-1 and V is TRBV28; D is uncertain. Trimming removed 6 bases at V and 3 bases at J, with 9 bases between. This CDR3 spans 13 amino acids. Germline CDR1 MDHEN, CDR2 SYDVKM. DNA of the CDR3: TGTGCCAGCAGGCCCTACGGCTACAATGAGCAGTTCTTC. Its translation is CASRPYGYNEQFF.

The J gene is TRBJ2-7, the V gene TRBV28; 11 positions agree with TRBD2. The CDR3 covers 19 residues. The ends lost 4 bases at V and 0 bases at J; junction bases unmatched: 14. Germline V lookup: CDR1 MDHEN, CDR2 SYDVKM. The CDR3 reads CASSSTLGLAGIFSYEQYF. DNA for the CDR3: TGTGCCAGCAGTTCGACCCTCGGACTAGCGGGCATTTTCTCCTACGAGCAGTACTTC.

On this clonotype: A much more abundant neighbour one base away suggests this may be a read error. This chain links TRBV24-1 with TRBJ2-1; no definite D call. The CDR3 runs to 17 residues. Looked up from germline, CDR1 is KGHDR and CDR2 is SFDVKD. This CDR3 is CATSDATRTSSYNEQLF. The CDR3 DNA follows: TGTGCCACCAGTGACGCCACAAGGACCAGCTCCTACAATGAGCAGCTCTTC.

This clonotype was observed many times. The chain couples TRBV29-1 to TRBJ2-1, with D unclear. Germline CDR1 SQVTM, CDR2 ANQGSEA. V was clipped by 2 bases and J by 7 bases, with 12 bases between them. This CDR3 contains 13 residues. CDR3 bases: TGCAGCGTTGAACCCCAGGTCCTAAATGAGCAGTTCTTC. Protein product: CSVEPQVLNEQFF.

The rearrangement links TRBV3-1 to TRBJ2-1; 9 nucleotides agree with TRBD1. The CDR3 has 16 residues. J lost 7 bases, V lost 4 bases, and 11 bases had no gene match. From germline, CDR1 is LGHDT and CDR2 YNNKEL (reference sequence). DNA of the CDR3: TGTGCCAGCAGCCCTCGGGACAGGGTTCTGGGGAATGAGCAGTTCTTC. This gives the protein CASSPRDRVLGNEQFF.

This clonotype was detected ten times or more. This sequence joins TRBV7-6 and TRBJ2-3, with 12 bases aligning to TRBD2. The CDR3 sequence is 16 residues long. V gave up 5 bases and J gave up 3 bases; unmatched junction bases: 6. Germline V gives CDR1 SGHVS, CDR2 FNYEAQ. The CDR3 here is CASSRRLAGETDTQYF. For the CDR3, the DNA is TGTGCCAGCAGCCGAAGACTAGCGGGAGAGACAGATACGCAGTATTTT.

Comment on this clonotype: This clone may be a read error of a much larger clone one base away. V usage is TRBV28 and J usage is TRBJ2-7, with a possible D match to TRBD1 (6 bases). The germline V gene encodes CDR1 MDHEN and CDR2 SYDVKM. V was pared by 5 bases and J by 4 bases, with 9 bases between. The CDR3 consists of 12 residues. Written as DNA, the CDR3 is TGTGCCAGCAGTGCTGGACAGTACGAGCAGTACTTC. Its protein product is CASSAGQYEQYF. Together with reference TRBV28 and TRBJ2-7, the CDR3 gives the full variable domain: DVKVTQSSRYLVKRTGEKVFLECVQDMDHENMFWYRQDPGLGLRLIYFSYDVKMKEKGDIPEGYSVSREKKERFSLILESASTNQTSMYLCASSAGQYEQYFGPGTRLTVT.

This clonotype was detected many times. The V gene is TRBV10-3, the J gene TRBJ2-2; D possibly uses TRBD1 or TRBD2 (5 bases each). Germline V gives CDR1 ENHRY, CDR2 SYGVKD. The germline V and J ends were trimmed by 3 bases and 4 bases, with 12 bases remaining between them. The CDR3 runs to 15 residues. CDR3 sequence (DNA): TGTGCCATCAGTGAATGGGACCCCGCCACCGGGGAGCTGTTTTTT. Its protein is CAISEWDPATGELFF.

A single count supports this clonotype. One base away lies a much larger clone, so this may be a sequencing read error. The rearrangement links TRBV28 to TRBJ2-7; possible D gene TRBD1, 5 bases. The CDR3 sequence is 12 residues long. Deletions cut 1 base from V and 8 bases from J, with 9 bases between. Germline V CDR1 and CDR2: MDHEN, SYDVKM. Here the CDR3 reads CASSLSGHKQYF. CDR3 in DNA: TGTGCCAGCAGTTTATCAGGACACAAGCAGTACTTC.